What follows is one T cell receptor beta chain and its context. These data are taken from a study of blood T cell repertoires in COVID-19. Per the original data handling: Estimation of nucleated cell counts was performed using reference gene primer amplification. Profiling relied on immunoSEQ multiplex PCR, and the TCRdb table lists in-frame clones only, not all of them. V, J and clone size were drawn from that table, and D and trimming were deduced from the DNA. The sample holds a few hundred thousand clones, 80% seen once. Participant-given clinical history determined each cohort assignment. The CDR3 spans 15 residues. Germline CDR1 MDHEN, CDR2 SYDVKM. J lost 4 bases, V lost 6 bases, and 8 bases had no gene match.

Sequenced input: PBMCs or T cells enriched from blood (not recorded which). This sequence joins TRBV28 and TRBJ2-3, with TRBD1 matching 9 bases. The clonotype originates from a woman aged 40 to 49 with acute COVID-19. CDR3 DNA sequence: TGTGCCAGCAGCTTGGGACAGGGCGAGGCAGATACGCAGTATTTT. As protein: CASSLGQGEADTQYF.